This is a list of T cell receptor beta chains from one sample in a study of OX40 agonist ivuxolimab in advanced cancers. Method: immunoSEQ multiplex PCR; TCRdb's copy keeps in-frame clones and lacks some. The table shows approximately 74,000 clones, with about nine tenths occurring only once. The source was CD4+ or CD8+ T cells sorted from blood, collected in a trial of the OX40 agonist ivuxolimab. The receptor source for this set is an adult with an advanced solid tumor such as melanoma, head and neck, liver or kidney cancer. The CDR3 runs from the conserved cysteine through the conserved F or W. The D gene is left open where the match is weak. Rows may omit the clone size; those that give it use once, few, many or a size class.

clone size | D gene | J gene | V gene | CDR3 DNA | CDR3 protein
NA | NA | TRBJ1-1 | TRBV6-5 | TGTGCCAGCAGTTACCCTAGGGTTGGAGGCACTGAAGCTTTCTTT | CASSYPRVGGTEAFF
NA | TRBD1 | TRBJ1-1 | TRBV6-1 | TGTGCCAGCCTTCCGGGACAGGGGGCGAACACTGAAGCTTTCTTT | CASLPGQGANTEAFF
NA | TRBD2 | TRBJ2-7 | TRBV4-2 | TGTGCCAGCAGCCCGCCGGGACTAGCGGGGCCCTACGAGCAGTACTTC | CASSPPGLAGPYEQYF
NA | NA | TRBJ1-4 | TRBV5-4 | TGTGCCAGCAGCAAGGCGAGGGCGGCTAATGAAAAACTGTTTTTT | CASSKARAANEKLFF
NA | NA | TRBJ1-1 | TRBV9 | TGTGCCAGCAGCGTAGGGGGGGTCGGCACTGAAGCTTTCTTT | CASSVGGVGTEAFF
NA | NA | TRBJ2-7 | TRBV7-2 | TGTGCCAGCAGCTCGGACGGGCCCTACGAGCAGTACTTC | CASSSDGPYEQYF
few | NA | TRBJ2-7 | TRBV19 | TGTGCCAGTAGTACGACAGGTGGGTCCTACGAGCAGTACTTC | CASSTTGGSYEQYF
NA | TRBD2 | TRBJ2-1 | TRBV27 | TGTGCCAGCAGTTTGGGACTAGCGGGCAATGAGCAGTTCTTC | CASSLGLAGNEQFF
NA | NA | TRBJ1-2 | TRBV11-2 | TGTGCCAGCAGCTTCTACAGCAGCTATGGCTACACCTTC | CASSFYSSYGYTF
NA | NA | TRBJ2-7 | TRBV11-3 | TGTGCCAGCAGCCACGACAGCCCCTACGAGCAGTACTTC | CASSHDSPYEQYF
once | NA | TRBJ2-3 | TRBV11-3 | TGTGCCAGCAGCTTAAGGCCAGTCCTGGGAGATACGCAGTATTTT | CASSLRPVLGDTQYF
few | TRBD1 | TRBJ1-5 | TRBV7-9 | TGTGCCAGCAGCTTGACAGGGGAGCAGCCCCAGCATTTT | CASSLTGEQPQHF
NA | NA | TRBJ2-7 | TRBV6-6 | TGTGCCAGCAGGGCCCACGAGGATACTACCTACGAGCAGTACTTC | CASRAHEDTTYEQYF
NA | TRBD2 | TRBJ2-3 | TRBV6-6 | TGTGCCAGCAGTTCAACTAGCGGGGGATACACAGATACGCAGTATTTT | CASSSTSGGYTDTQYF
NA | NA | TRBJ2-5 | TRBV2 | TGTGCCAGCAGTGAGTGGGAGACCCAGTACTTC | CASSEWETQYF
NA | NA | TRBJ1-4 | TRBV28 | TGTGCCAGCAGCCCTCGGACAGAGGGTAATGAAAAACTGTTTTTT | CASSPRTEGNEKLFF
NA | NA | TRBJ2-1 | TRBV15 | TGTGCCACCAGCAGGGGGGGTCTAGCGAGGGAATTCAATGAGCAGTTCTTC | CATSRGGLAREFNEQFF
NA | TRBD2 | TRBJ2-1 | TRBV27 | TGTGCCAGCAGTGCCGCACTAGCGGGAACCTACAATGAGCAGTTCTTC | CASSAALAGTYNEQFF
NA | NA | TRBJ1-2 | TRBV7-9 | TGTGCCAGCAGCTTAGTCGACTATGGCTACACCTTC | CASSLVDYGYTF
NA | NA | TRBJ1-5 | TRBV10-3 | TGTGCCATCAGGGACCTGAATCAGCCCCAGCATTTT | CAIRDLNQPQHF
NA | NA | TRBJ2-2 | TRBV28 | TGTGCCAGCACCGAACAGGGTGGCACCGGGGAGCTGTTTTTT | CASTEQGGTGELFF
once | NA | TRBJ2-3 | TRBV5-1 | TGCGCCAGCAGCTTGGGGCAACTTAGCACAGATACGCAGTATTTT | CASSLGQLSTDTQYF
NA | NA | TRBJ1-5 | TRBV11-3 | TGTGCCAGCAGCTTAGAAGGGGGAGGGTATAGCAATCAGCCCCAGCATTTT | CASSLEGGGYSNQPQHF
NA | TRBD2 | TRBJ2-1 | TRBV5-4 | TGTGCCAGCACCGACCTGGGGAGCGGGATAGGGAATGAGCAGTTCTTC | CASTDLGSGIGNEQFF
NA | TRBD1 | TRBJ2-2 | TRBV7-2 | TGTGCCAGCAGCTTCGACAGGGGTGGCACCGGGGAGCTGTTTTTT | CASSFDRGGTGELFF
NA | TRBD2 | TRBJ2-1 | TRBV10-2 | TGCGCCAGCACTCGGCGGGAGCCCTACAATGAGCAGTTCTTC | CASTRREPYNEQFF
NA | NA | TRBJ1-2 | TRBV28 | TGTGCCAGCAAGGGCAGTGGGTCGGGCTACACCTTC | CASKGSGSGYTF
NA | TRBD2 | TRBJ2-7 | TRBV6-5 | TGTGCCACCGCGGGGGGTTGGCACGAGCAGTACTTC | CATAGGWHEQYF
NA | TRBD2 | TRBJ2-7 | TRBV6-6 | TGTGCCAGCAGTTACAGGCGGGAGGGAAACTACGAGCAGTACTTC | CASSYRREGNYEQYF
NA | NA | TRBJ2-1 | TRBV10-3 | TGTGCCATCCTCAGGGCTGGGGGGCCCAATGAGCAGTTCTTC | CAILRAGGPNEQFF
NA | TRBD1 | TRBJ2-7 | TRBV7-8 | TGTGCCAGCAGCTTATTGAGGACAGGGGGCGGGTACGAGCAGTACTTC | CASSLLRTGGGYEQYF
NA | NA | TRBJ1-5 | TRBV10-3 | TGTGCCATCAGTGCCCTAGGTCAGCCCCAGCATTTT | CAISALGQPQHF
NA | TRBD1 | TRBJ1-1 | TRBV11-2 | TGTGCCAGCAGCCTCGGACAGGGGGGGTTGAACACTGAAGCTTTCTTT | CASSLGQGGLNTEAFF
NA | NA | TRBJ2-1 | TRBV7-6 | TGTGCCAGCAGCGGGGAAGCCCAAGCGCAGTTCTTC | CASSGEAQAQFF
NA | TRBD1 | TRBJ2-1 | TRBV6-6 | TGTGCCAGCAGCCTGGACAGGGGCCCCCAGAATGAGCAGTTCTTC | CASSLDRGPQNEQFF
NA | TRBD1 | TRBJ2-7 | TRBV29-1 | TGCAGCGTTGGGACAGGGTGGGGAAAATCGGGGGAGCAGTACTTC | CSVGTGWGKSGEQYF
few | NA | TRBJ1-6 | TRBV5-6 | TGTGCCAGCAGCTCGAATACTTCACCCCTCCACTTT | CASSSNTSPLHF
few | TRBD2 | TRBJ2-3 | TRBV7-9 | TGTGCCAGCAGCGCCACCGGGACTAGCGGGAGGGGGACAGATACGCAGTATTTT | CASSATGTSGRGTDTQYF
NA | NA | TRBJ1-1 | TRBV5-4 | TGTGCCAGCAGCCCCGGGACCAATATACCCCTTGAAGCTTTCTTT | CASSPGTNIPLEAFF